The present T cell receptor beta chain was sequenced within a study of control samples from healthy donors and cancer patients. Here immunoSEQ multiplex PCR was the method, and the copy in TCRdb shows in-frame clones only, minus some. The table includes 150,000 to 200,000 clones, more than 90% detected once. After removal of 5 bases from V and 7 bases from J, the junction contained 6 bases not matched to a gene. CDR1 is MNHEY and CDR2 is SVGEGT in the germline V gene. The CDR3 consists of 14 residues. This clone is a singleton in its sample. Source material: blood. The receptor was derived from a man aged 25-40 years in good health. The chain carries TRBV6-2 or TRBV6-3 and TRBJ1-2; 11 bases align to TRBD1. The CDR3 protein is CASSLGQGAFGYTF. CDR3 in DNA: TGTGCCAGCAGTCTCGGACAGGGGGCTTTTGGCTACACCTTC.